This entry describes one T cell receptor beta chain. Authors' analysis steps: Reference gene primer amplification gave estimated nucleated cell counts. Produced via immunoSEQ multiplex PCR; TCRdb's table is partial and in-frame only. V and J calls and clone size are copied from that table; D and trimming were computed from the DNA. The data contain roughly 180,000 clones, more than 75% of them singletons. The data originate from a study of blood T cell repertoires in COVID-19. About the study: The study drew acute and convalescent COVID-19 samples from the United States, Italy and Spain. PBMCs, B-cell-depleted T cells, or T cells provided the cDNA or gDNA that made up the material.

The length of the CDR3 is 17 residues. Between the trimmed V and J ends, which lost 1 base and 0 bases, there was a span of 13 bases. CDR1 is LGHNA and CDR2 is YNFKEQ in the germline V gene. The V call is TRBV4-2, the J call TRBJ2-1, with a weak D call TRBD2 (5 bases). This sequence was found in a woman aged 50 to 60 with active or convalescent COVID-19. Source material: peripheral blood. CDR3 sequence: CASSQVGRRGSYNEQFF. The CDR3 nucleotides are TGTGCCAGCAGCCAAGTAGGTCGACGGGGCTCCTACAATGAGCAGTTCTTC.